One sample yielded the 29 T cell receptor beta chains listed below, sequenced in a study of T cells in Graves' hyperthyroidism and ophthalmopathy. The source material, RNA transcripts, was used to amplify TCR beta CDR3 regions. TCR CDR3 regions were first amplified by RT-PCR with HTBI primers. Each CDR3 protein gets one entry after TCRdb re-called the multiplex PCR reads with MiXCR. The sample holds around 400,000 distinct CDR3 sequences, roughly 15% seen once. The sample consisted of blood. The source is a woman in her fifties or sixties with Graves' ophthalmopathy.

Many counts were recorded for this clonotype. This chain uses TRBV6-1 with TRBJ1-5; D ambiguous. From germline, CDR1 is MNHNS and CDR2 SASEGT. CDR3 size: 13 residues. V was shortened by 0 bases and J by 10 bases, with 10 bases between the two germline ends. The CDR3 bases are TGTGCCAGCAGTGAAGCGGCCCACATTCCCCAGCATTTT. It is translated as CASSEAAHIPQHF.

The chain is built from TRBV5-1 and TRBJ2-2; 7 bases agree with TRBD1. The CDR3 has 17 residues. Per the germline V gene, CDR1 is SGHRS and CDR2 is YFSETQ. V trimming: 1 base; J trimming: 9 bases; junction bases outside the gene matches: 15. The CDR3 DNA reads as TGCGCCAGCAGCTTGTCGACAGGGCTTCGGTTGTACCGGGAGCTGTTTTTT. It is translated as CASSLSTGLRLYRELFF.

This clonotype was counted ten times or more. The chain uses TRBV18 and TRBJ2-1; no clear D gene. The V gene's germline CDR1 is KGHSH and CDR2 LQKENI. The CDR3 spans 15 residues. Between the trimmed V and J ends, which lost 4 bases and 9 bases, there was a span of 19 bases. The CDR3 bases are TGTGCCAGCTCACTACCCAAGAATGCCGGCGGTGAGCAGTTCTTC. This codes for CASSLPKNAGGEQFF.

This clonotype was seen ten or more times. This chain joins TRBV12-3 or TRBV12-4 and TRBJ2-1; 8 nucleotides line up with TRBD2. V trimming: 4 bases; J trimming: 7 bases; junction bases outside the gene matches: 6. This CDR3 has 14 amino acids. The CDR3 DNA reads TGTGCCAGCAGTTCCCTTAGCGGGAAAAATGAGCAGTTCTTC. It encodes CASSSLSGKNEQFF.

This clonotype occurred many times. This chain links TRBV3-1 with TRBJ2-7; 9 nucleotides agree with TRBD1. The CDR3 spans 14 residues. Trimming at V came to 4 bases and at J to 6 bases, leaving 7 bases not matched to a gene. Germline CDR1 and CDR2: LGHDT and YNNKEL (reference sequence). Here the CDR3 reads CASSPSGQGGEQYF. The CDR3 DNA follows: TGTGCCAGCAGCCCCTCGGGACAGGGAGGCGAGCAGTACTTC.

This clonotype was observed many times. V usage is TRBV7-2 and J usage is TRBJ1-6, with 9 bases that match TRBD1. This CDR3 region has 17 residues. V shed 5 bases, J shed 9 bases, and the junction held 14 bases outside the gene matches. Germline CDR1 SGHTA, CDR2 FQGNSA. CDR3 DNA: TGTGCCAGCAGCCCGACTGGGACAGGGATTGGAGCTTCACCCCTCCACTTT. Amino acids: CASSPTGTGIGASPLHF.

This clonotype has at least ten counts. The chain uses TRBV24-1 and TRBJ2-2; 9 bases map to TRBD1. The CDR3 extends over 17 amino acids. Germline CDR1 KGHDR, CDR2 SFDVKD. V was clipped by 3 bases and J by 7 bases; unmatched bases: 11. CDR3 sequence: CATSDIAGTGRIGELFF. The CDR3 DNA reads as TGTGCCACCAGTGATATCGCCGGGACAGGGAGGATCGGGGAGCTGTTTTTT.

The sample holds many counts of this clonotype. The chain is built from TRBV5-1 and TRBJ2-1; D gene ambiguous. CDR3 size: 16 residues. CDR1 and CDR2 (germline): SGHRS, YFSETQ. The V end was cut by 4 bases, the J end by 0 bases, with 14 bases between. CDR3 in DNA: TGCGCCAGCAGCCCAGGCAGTGAAAGCTCCTACAATGAGCAGTTCTTC. Translated: CASSPGSESSYNEQFF.

At least ten counts were recorded for this clonotype. The rearrangement links TRBV5-1 to TRBJ2-1, with 7 bases aligning to TRBD2. V trimming: 3 bases; J trimming: 0 bases; junction bases outside the gene matches: 3. The CDR3 totals 15 residues. Germline V gene data show CDR1 as SGHRS and CDR2 as YFSETQ. Here the CDR3 reads CASSYLAGSYNEQFF. The CDR3 bases are TGCGCCAGCAGCTACTTAGCGGGCTCCTACAATGAGCAGTTCTTC.

This clonotype was recorded at least ten times. The CDR3 loop is CASSLEPSGSHEQYF. The CDR3 region has the DNA TGTGCCAGCAGCTTAGAGCCTAGCGGGAGCCACGAGCAGTACTTC. The chain couples TRBV11-2 to TRBJ2-7, with 10 nucleotides matching TRBD2. V gave up 0 bases and J gave up 5 bases; unmatched junction bases: 4. CDR1 and CDR2 from the germline V gene are SGHAT and FQNNGV. The CDR3 length is 15 residues. Using reference TRBV11-2 and TRBJ2-7 for the parts outside the CDR3, the full variable domain is EAGVAQSPRYKIIEKRQSVAFWCNPISGHATLYWYQQILGQGPKLLIQFQNNGVVDDSQLPKDRFSAERLKGVDSTLKIQPAKLEDSAVYLCASSLEPSGSHEQYFGPGTRLTVT.

The chain has TRBV9 and TRBJ2-3; 7 bases agree with TRBD2. The CDR3 consists of 16 residues. Germline assignment: CDR1 SGDLS and CDR2 YYNGEE. The ends lost 0 bases at V and 2 bases at J; junction bases unmatched: 6. The CDR3 spells CASSVGEGQATDTQYF. The CDR3 bases are TGTGCCAGCAGCGTAGGGGAGGGCCAAGCCACAGATACGCAGTATTTT.

The table lists this clonotype with a few counts. This chain links TRBV29-1 with TRBJ2-1; D is unresolved. Germline V gives CDR1 SQVTM, CDR2 ANQGSEA. Trimming left V 3 bases short and J 10 bases short, with 10 bases between. CDR3 size: 11 residues. The DNA of the CDR3 is TGCAGCGTTGAGTTTTCTGGGGAGCAGTTCTTC. Its translation is CSVEFSGEQFF.

A few counts support this clonotype. The CDR3 coding sequence is TGTGCCACCAGCAGAGGCCCAGCGGGAGTGGGGAATGAGCAGTTCTTC. Translation: CATSRGPAGVGNEQFF. The chain is built from TRBV15 and TRBJ2-1; 8 nucleotides align to TRBD2. In germline, CDR1 is LNHNV, CDR2 YYDKDF (reference sequence). Germline trimming cut 1 base from V and 7 bases from J; bases unmatched to any gene: 9. This CDR3 is built from 16 residues.

This clonotype was observed at least ten times. The chain combines TRBV6-2 or TRBV6-3 with TRBJ1-5; D remains unclear. This CDR3 has 13 amino acids. V gave up 10 bases and J gave up 4 bases, with 14 bases separating them. Germline CDR1 and CDR2: MNHEY and SVGEGT. CDR3 DNA: TGTGCCACCGGGGATCCGGGGAATCAGCCCCAGCATTTT. Its translation is CATGDPGNQPQHF.

V and J are TRBV2 and TRBJ2-1, with 8 bases fitting TRBD1. This CDR3 comprises 17 residues. With 6 bases clipped from V and 0 bases from J, the junction kept 10 bases outside the gene matches. Germline V gene data show CDR1 as SNHLY and CDR2 as FYNNEI. CDR3 in amino acids: CASRSGTGISSYNEQFF. The CDR3 nucleotides are TGTGCCAGCAGGTCCGGGACAGGCATTAGCTCCTACAATGAGCAGTTCTTC.

This clonotype was counted many times. The gene calls are TRBV3-1 and TRBJ2-1; 7 bases agree with TRBD1. The J segment lost 3 bases and the V segment lost 3 bases, leaving 2 bases of the junction unmatched. The CDR3 spans 14 residues. Germline V gives CDR1 LGHDT, CDR2 YNNKEL (reference sequence). The CDR3 bases are TGTGCCAGCAGCCACCAGGGGGACTACAATGAGCAGTTCTTC. Protein product: CASSHQGDYNEQFF.

This clonotype was observed many times. The gene calls are TRBV12-3 or TRBV12-4 and TRBJ2-3, with D unresolved. The CDR3 is made up of 12 amino acids. V lost 3 bases and J 5 bases, leaving 6 bases between the germline ends. CDR3 protein: CASSLWEDTQYF. The CDR3 DNA reads as TGTGCCAGCAGTTTGTGGGAAGATACGCAGTATTTT.

This clonotype was picked up many times. The rearrangement joins TRBV7-8 to TRBJ2-1; no clear D gene. Trimming cost V 5 bases and J 0 bases, with 11 bases left between them. The CDR3 extends over 15 amino acids. Germline CDR1 is SGHVS and CDR2 is FQNEAQ. Written as DNA, the CDR3 is TGTGCCAGCAGCCCAACTCAAAGCTCCTACAATGAGCAGTTCTTC. Amino acids: CASSPTQSSYNEQFF.

The rearrangement uses TRBV10-3 and TRBJ2-1; 8 bases are shared with TRBD2. Trimming took 6 bases from V and 10 from J; bases not matched to a gene: 17. The CDR3 length is 16 residues. Germline CDR1 is ENHRY and CDR2 is SYGVKD. In DNA form, the CDR3 reads TGTGCCATCAGCGCGAAGCCAGCGGGAGAGGTGGTGGAGCAGTTCTTC. Translation gives CAISAKPAGEVVEQFF.

The chain links TRBV5-8 to TRBJ2-3; no firm D call. The CDR3 is 15 amino acids. Germline V gene data show CDR1 as SGHTS and CDR2 as YDEGEE. The ends were cut back, 3 bases at V and 3 bases at J, with 14 bases in the middle. The CDR3 DNA reads TGTGCCAGCAGCTCCTTAGGGCAGGATACAGATACGCAGTATTTT. As protein: CASSSLGQDTDTQYF.

This chain uses TRBV12-3 or TRBV12-4 with TRBJ2-1, with D maybe TRBD2 (6 bases). V lost 6 bases and J 5 bases, leaving 14 bases between the germline ends. The CDR3 extends over 14 amino acids. The CDR3 protein is CASRGRRADNEQFF. The CDR3 nucleotides read TGTGCCAGCAGAGGGCGGAGGGCGGACAATGAGCAGTTCTTC.

This clonotype came up many times. V usage is TRBV28 and J usage is TRBJ2-7; D gene ambiguous. Trimming removed 1 base at V and 1 base at J, with 5 bases between. The germline CDR1 and CDR2 sequences are MDHEN and SYDVKM. The CDR3 is 13 amino acids. The CDR3 DNA follows: TGTGCCAGCAGTTTATCCCCATCCTACGAGCAGTACTTC. Its protein product is CASSLSPSYEQYF.

The chain is built from TRBV11-2 and TRBJ2-7; D unclear. Germline CDR1 reads SGHAT; CDR2 reads FQNNGV. CDR3 length: 15 residues. The V gene lost 5 bases and the J gene lost 1 base, with 15 bases spanning the gap. As DNA, the CDR3 is TGTGCCAGCAGCGACCACAATGTGTGGTCCTACGAGCAGTACTTC. Translated, it gives CASSDHNVWSYEQYF.

In its sample, this clonotype was seen a few times. The chain is built from TRBV14 and TRBJ2-1; D is uncertain. V dropped 0 bases and J dropped 4 bases, with 13 bases sitting between them. This CDR3 region has 16 residues. Germline V gene lookup returns CDR1 SGHDN and CDR2 FVKESK. CDR3 loop: CASSQDITAFYNEQFF. The DNA for the CDR3 is TGTGCCAGCAGCCAAGATATCACAGCCTTTTACAATGAGCAGTTCTTC.

This chain links TRBV3-1 with TRBJ2-1; TRBD2 agrees at 13 bases. V trimming: 7 bases; J trimming: 6 bases; junction bases outside the gene matches: 6. Germline loops: CDR1 LGHDT, CDR2 YNNKEL (reference sequence). This CDR3 has 15 amino acids. The CDR3 loop is CASTPLAGGTNEQFF. The CDR3 DNA sequence: TGTGCCAGCACACCACTAGCGGGAGGGACCAATGAGCAGTTCTTC.

Points on this clonotype: A much more abundant neighbour one base away suggests this may be a read error. This chain joins TRBV30 and TRBJ1-1; no clear D gene. There are 14 residues in the CDR3. Germline-derived CDR1 and CDR2 are GTSNPN and SVGIG (reference sequence). The CDR3 sequence is CAWSVWEGNTEASF. The DNA of the CDR3 is TGTGCCTGGAGTGTGTGGGAAGGGAACACTGAAGCTTCCTTT.

The chain carries TRBV6-1 and TRBJ2-2; the match to TRBD2 covers 7 bases. The CDR3 has 15 residues. With V trimmed by 8 bases and J by 1 base, 7 bases remained unmatched. Germline V gene sequence: CDR1 MNHNS, CDR2 SASEGT. The CDR3 loop is CASREREENTGELFF. The CDR3 coding sequence is TGTGCCAGCCGGGAGCGGGAAGAGAACACCGGGGAGCTGTTTTTT.

There are a few counts of this clonotype. The J gene is TRBJ2-7, the V gene TRBV20-1, with a possible D match to TRBD1 (5 bases). Germline V gives CDR1 DFQATT, CDR2 SNEGSKA (reference sequence). The length of the CDR3 is 12 residues. The V end lost 6 bases, the J end lost 5 bases, and 14 bases lay between the germline ends. CDR3 loop: CSAKRGFDEQYF. The DNA for the CDR3 is TGCAGTGCCAAAAGGGGATTCGACGAGCAGTACTTC.

This clonotype was seen a few times. The rearrangement joins TRBV20-1 to TRBJ1-5, with D perhaps matching TRBD1 (5 bases). Germline CDR1 is DFQATT and CDR2 is SNEGSKA (reference sequence). This CDR3 has 16 amino acids. V was pared by 3 bases and J by 0 bases, with 15 bases between. The CDR3 region has the DNA TGCAGTGCTAGCGGGGGTGGGGGTAGTAGCAATCAGCCCCAGCATTTT. Translated: CSASGGGGSSNQPQHF.